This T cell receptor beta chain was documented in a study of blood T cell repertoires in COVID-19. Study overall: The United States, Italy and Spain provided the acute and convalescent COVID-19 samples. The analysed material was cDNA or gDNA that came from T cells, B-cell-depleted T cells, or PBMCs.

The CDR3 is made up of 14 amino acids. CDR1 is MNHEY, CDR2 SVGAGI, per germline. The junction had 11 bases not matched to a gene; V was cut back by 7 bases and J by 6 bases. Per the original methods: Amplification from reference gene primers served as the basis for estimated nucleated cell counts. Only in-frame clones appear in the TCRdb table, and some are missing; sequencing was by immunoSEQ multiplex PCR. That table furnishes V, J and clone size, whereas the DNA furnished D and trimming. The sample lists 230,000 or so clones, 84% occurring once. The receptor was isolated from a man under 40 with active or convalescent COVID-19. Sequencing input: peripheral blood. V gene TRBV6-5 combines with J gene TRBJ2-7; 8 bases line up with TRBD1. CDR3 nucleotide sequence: TGTGCCAGCACCCCACCCGGACAGGGCGGCGAGCAGTACTTC. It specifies CASTPPGQGGEQYF.